The 14 T cell receptor beta chains presented below share a single source sample, sequenced in a study of PD-L1 blockade in urothelial cancer. Clones were read by immunoSEQ multiplex PCR, and TCRdb kept only the in-frame ones, dropping some. The repertoire holds about 82,000 clones, with 87% as singletons. The sample was PBMCs, taken around atezolizumab (anti-PD-L1) treatment. These TCRs come from a woman aged 70-85 years with urothelial cancer.

This clone was observed a single time. V and J are TRBV27 and TRBJ2-5; a possible D gene is TRBD2 (6 bases). Trimming took off 2 bases at V and 1 base at J, with 11 bases between the two ends. The CDR3 contains 15 residues. From germline, CDR1 is MNHEY and CDR2 SMNVEV (reference sequence). CDR3 bases: TGTGCCAGCAGTTTAATGGGACTGCCCCAAGAGACCCAGTACTTC. Protein sequence: CASSLMGLPQETQYF.

The chain is built from TRBV28 and TRBJ2-7; 10 bases line up with TRBD2. The trim removed 6 bases at V and 5 bases at J, leaving 4 bases unmatched. The CDR3 spans 13 residues. Germline loops: CDR1 MDHEN, CDR2 SYDVKM. CDR3 in DNA: TGTGCCAGCAGGACTAGCGGGCTTCACGAGCAGTACTTC. Residues: CASRTSGLHEQYF.

The J gene is TRBJ1-5, the V gene TRBV28; maybe TRBD1 (6 bases). Germline lookup yields CDR1 MDHEN and CDR2 SYDVKM. The CDR3 is 16 amino acids. The ends were cut back, 6 bases at V and 9 bases at J, with 24 bases in the middle. The CDR3 loop reads CASRGTTGGQSAPQHF. The CDR3 coding sequence is TGTGCCAGCAGGGGGACAACCGGGGGGCAATCAGCGCCCCAGCATTTT.

V and J are TRBV2 and TRBJ2-3, with D maybe TRBD2 (6 bases). CDR3 length equals 16 residues. V was trimmed by 4 bases and J by 4 bases, leaving 18 bases between them. CDR1 is SNHLY and CDR2 is FYNNEI in the germline V gene. DNA of the CDR3: TGTGCCAGCAGTGCCCCAACTAGTTGGGGGGCAGATACGCAGTATTTT. Translated: CASSAPTSWGADTQYF.

V usage is TRBV29-1 and J usage is TRBJ1-1; the match to TRBD1 covers 8 bases. With V trimmed by 2 bases and J by 7 bases, 9 bases remained unmatched. CDR1 and CDR2 from the germline V gene are SQVTM and ANQGSEA. The CDR3 contains 14 residues. The CDR3 nucleotides read TGCAGCGTTGAATCAGGGCAGGGGGCCAATGAAGCTTTCTTT. Translating gives CSVESGQGANEAFF.

This chain links TRBV2 with TRBJ2-1, with 8 bases identical to TRBD1. The CDR3 runs 20 residues. V lost 2 bases to trimming and J lost 7 bases; unmatched junction nucleotides: 22. In germline, CDR1 is SNHLY, CDR2 FYNNEI. The CDR3 DNA reads TGTGCCAGCAGTGAACAAACCAAAGGCTCTACCGGGACAGGTGGGAATGAGCAGTTCTTC. Protein: CASSEQTKGSTGTGGNEQFF.

The chain recombines TRBV29-1 with TRBJ2-7, with 9 bases that match TRBD2. There are 15 residues in the CDR3. Germline assignment: CDR1 SQVTM and CDR2 ANQGSEA. V dropped 4 bases and J dropped 5; count of bases not matched to a gene: 12. The CDR3: CSVGFRASGTHEQYF. CDR3 nucleotide sequence: TGCAGCGTTGGATTTAGGGCTAGCGGGACCCACGAGCAGTACTTC.

The chain carries TRBV15 and TRBJ2-5; 7 nucleotides align to TRBD1. CDR1 is LNHNV, CDR2 YYDKDF, per germline (reference sequence). The CDR3 covers 14 residues. Trimming took 5 bases from V and 4 from J; bases not matched to a gene: 7. CDR3 nucleotide sequence: TGTGCCACCAGCCCCTACAGGGGATCAGAGACCCAGTACTTC. It codes for CATSPYRGSETQYF.

The chain is built from TRBV4-2 and TRBJ1-3; D call uncertain. V was shortened by 7 bases and J by 1 base, with 11 bases between the two germline ends. This CDR3 has 14 amino acids. Germline-derived CDR1 and CDR2 are LGHNA and YNFKEQ. The chain's CDR3 is CASTPGGSGNTIYF. In DNA form, the CDR3 reads TGTGCCAGCACCCCAGGTGGTTCTGGAAACACCATATATTTT.

The chain links TRBV2 to TRBJ1-3; D perhaps matches TRBD1 (5 bases). Deletions cut 8 bases from V and 0 bases from J, with 8 bases between. Germline values: CDR1 SNHLY, CDR2 FYNNEI. The CDR3 totals 13 residues. The CDR3, as DNA: TGTGCCAGCGCTCAGGGCTCTGGAAACACCATATATTTT. This gives the protein CASAQGSGNTIYF.

The CDR3 reads CASSLALFTDTQYF. The CDR3 DNA sequence: TGTGCCAGCAGCTTGGCTCTGTTCACAGATACGCAGTATTTT. This chain joins TRBV5-4 and TRBJ2-3; D is ambiguous. The germline V gene has CDR1 SGHNT and CDR2 YYREEE (reference sequence). The germline V and J ends were trimmed by 0 bases and 2 bases, with 7 bases remaining between them. The CDR3 is made up of 14 amino acids.

The chain carries TRBV11-1 and TRBJ2-1; 9 nucleotides align to TRBD2. This CDR3 has 17 amino acids. Trimming cost V 2 bases and J 0 bases; bases outside gene matches: 5. Germline CDR1 and CDR2: SGHAT and FQDESV (reference sequence). The DNA for the CDR3 is TGTGCCAGCAGCTTATCAGGGACTAGCAGCTCCTACAATGAGCAGTTCTTC. Translated: CASSLSGTSSSYNEQFF.

The chain recombines TRBV15 with TRBJ1-2, with 7 bases that match TRBD1. CDR1 is LNHNV, CDR2 YYDKDF, per germline (reference sequence). CDR3 size: 16 residues. After removal of 3 bases from V and 4 bases from J, the junction contained 11 bases not matched to a gene. CDR3 nucleotide sequence: TGTGCCACCAGCAGGAAAGGGGGCTCGTTCGTCTATGGCTACACCTTC. This sequence encodes CATSRKGGSFVYGYTF.

The rearrangement joins TRBV18 to TRBJ1-2; the match to TRBD1 covers 9 bases. This CDR3 is built from 17 residues. From germline, CDR1 is KGHSH and CDR2 LQKENI. Germline trimming cut 1 base from V and 1 base from J; bases unmatched to any gene: 7. The CDR3 spells CASSPQFGTGYNYGYTF. The CDR3 bases are TGTGCCAGCTCACCACAATTCGGGACAGGGTATAACTATGGCTACACCTTC.